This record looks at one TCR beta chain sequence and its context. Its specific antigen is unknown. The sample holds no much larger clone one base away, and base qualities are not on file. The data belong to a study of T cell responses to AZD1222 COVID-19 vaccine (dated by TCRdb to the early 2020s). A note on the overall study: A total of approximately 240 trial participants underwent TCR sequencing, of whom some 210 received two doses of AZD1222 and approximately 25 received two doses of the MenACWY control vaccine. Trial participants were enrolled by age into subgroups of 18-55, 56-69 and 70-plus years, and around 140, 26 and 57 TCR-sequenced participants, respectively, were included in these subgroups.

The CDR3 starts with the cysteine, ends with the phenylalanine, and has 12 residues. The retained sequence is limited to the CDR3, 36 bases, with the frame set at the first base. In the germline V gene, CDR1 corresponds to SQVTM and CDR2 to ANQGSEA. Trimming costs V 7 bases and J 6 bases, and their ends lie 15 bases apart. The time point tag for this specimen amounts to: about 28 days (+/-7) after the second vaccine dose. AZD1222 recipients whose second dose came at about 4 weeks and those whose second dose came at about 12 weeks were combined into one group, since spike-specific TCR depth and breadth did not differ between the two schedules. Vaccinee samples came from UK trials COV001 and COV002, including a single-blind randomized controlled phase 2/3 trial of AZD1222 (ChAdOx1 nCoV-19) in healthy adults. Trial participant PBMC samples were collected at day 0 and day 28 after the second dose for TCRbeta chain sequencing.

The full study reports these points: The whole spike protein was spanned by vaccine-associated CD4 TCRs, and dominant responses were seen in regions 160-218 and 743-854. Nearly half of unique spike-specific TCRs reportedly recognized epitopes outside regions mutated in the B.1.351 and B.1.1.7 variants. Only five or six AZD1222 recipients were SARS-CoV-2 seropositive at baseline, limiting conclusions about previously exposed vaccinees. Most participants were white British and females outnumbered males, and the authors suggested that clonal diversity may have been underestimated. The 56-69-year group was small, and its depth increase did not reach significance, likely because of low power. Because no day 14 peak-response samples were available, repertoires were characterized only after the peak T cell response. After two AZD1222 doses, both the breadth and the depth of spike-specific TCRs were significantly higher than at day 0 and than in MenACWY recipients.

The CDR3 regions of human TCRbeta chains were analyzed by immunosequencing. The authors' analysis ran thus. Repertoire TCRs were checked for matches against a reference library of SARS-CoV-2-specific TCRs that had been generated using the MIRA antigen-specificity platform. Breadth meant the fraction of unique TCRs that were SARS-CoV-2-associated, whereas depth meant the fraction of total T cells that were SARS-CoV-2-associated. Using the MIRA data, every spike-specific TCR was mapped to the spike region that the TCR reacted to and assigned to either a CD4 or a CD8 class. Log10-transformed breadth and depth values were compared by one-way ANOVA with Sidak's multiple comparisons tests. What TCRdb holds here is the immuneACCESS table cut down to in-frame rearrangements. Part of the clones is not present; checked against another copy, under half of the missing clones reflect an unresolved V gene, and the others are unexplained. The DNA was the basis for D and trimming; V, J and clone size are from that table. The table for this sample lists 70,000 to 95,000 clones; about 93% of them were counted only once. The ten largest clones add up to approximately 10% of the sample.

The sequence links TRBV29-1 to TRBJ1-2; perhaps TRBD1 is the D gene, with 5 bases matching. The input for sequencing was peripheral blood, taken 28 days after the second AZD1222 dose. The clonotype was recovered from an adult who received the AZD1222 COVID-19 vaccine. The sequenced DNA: TGCAGCGGCCGGGACGTATGGGATGGCTACACCTTC. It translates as CSGRDVWDGYTF.